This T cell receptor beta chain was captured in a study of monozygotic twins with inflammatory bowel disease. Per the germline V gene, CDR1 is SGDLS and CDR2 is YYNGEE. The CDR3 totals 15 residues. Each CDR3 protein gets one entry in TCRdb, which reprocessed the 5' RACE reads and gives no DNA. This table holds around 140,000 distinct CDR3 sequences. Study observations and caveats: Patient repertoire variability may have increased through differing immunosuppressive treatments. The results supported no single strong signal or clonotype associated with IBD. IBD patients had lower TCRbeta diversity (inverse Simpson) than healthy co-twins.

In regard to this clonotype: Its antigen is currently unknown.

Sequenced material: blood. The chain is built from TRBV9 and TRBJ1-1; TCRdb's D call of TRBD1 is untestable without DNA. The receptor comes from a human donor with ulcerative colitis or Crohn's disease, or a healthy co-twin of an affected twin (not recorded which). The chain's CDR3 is CASSGDLYRATEAFF.